The 15 T cell receptor beta chains below come from one sample, sequenced in a study of cytomegalovirus exposure and HLA in healthy donors. Both 60 Vbeta primers and 13 Jbeta primers went into the PCR. The table came from immunoSEQ multiplex PCR; TCRdb's copy has only in-frame clones and leaves some out. The sample carries about 90,000 clones, about 67% recorded once. Sequenced input: PBMCs. These receptors all stem from a woman between 18 and 29 years old in good health and CMV-seropositive.

The V call is TRBV2, the J call TRBJ2-7, with a possible D match to TRBD1 (6 bases). This CDR3 region has 11 residues. V was trimmed by 5 bases and J by 4 bases, leaving 6 bases between them. The germline V gene has CDR1 SNHLY and CDR2 FYNNEI. DNA for the CDR3: TGTGCCAGCAGTACAGGGTACGAGCAGTACTTC. This encodes CASSTGYEQYF.

The chain couples TRBV28 to TRBJ2-2, with D unresolved. The V end was cut by 5 bases, the J end by 4 bases, with 5 bases between. The CDR3 spans 12 residues. Germline V CDR1 and CDR2: MDHEN, SYDVKM. The CDR3: CASSKSTGELFF. The CDR3, as DNA: TGTGCCAGCAGTAAGAGCACCGGGGAGCTGTTTTTT.

DNA for the CDR3: TGTGCCAGCAGTGGACTAGCGGGAGGAGATACGCAGTATTTT. It translates to CASSGLAGGDTQYF. This sequence joins TRBV6-4 and TRBJ2-3; 13 nucleotides match TRBD2. This CDR3 has 14 residues. Looked up from germline, CDR1 is MRHNA and CDR2 is SNTAGT. The V and J ends lost 4 bases and 5 bases, in that order; junction bases with no gene match: 0.

The J gene is TRBJ2-4, the V gene TRBV1; the DNA was not compared with TRBD1, the D call given in the table. TRBV1 is a pseudogene locus. The CDR3 extends over 18 amino acids. The CDR3 here is CTSSHLRPRGRFRSVQYF. CDR3 sequence (DNA): TGCACCAGCAGCCACCTCCGACCCAGGGGGCGGTTCAGGTCGGTTCAGTACTTC.

V usage is TRBV6-5 and J usage is TRBJ2-3; D may be TRBD1 (5 bases). CDR3 length: 15 amino acids. Germline assignment: CDR1 MNHEY and CDR2 SVGAGI. Between the trimmed V and J ends, which lost 0 bases and 5 bases, there was a span of 12 bases. CDR3 amino acids: CASSYSNPDRDTQYF. CDR3 bases: TGTGCCAGCAGTTACTCGAATCCCGACAGAGATACGCAGTATTTT.

The chain uses TRBV4-2 and TRBJ2-3; 9 bases map to TRBD2. There are 15 residues in the CDR3. Trimming removed 0 bases from V and 4 bases from J; junction bases left unmatched: 2. Germline loops: CDR1 LGHNA, CDR2 YNFKEQ. CDR3 DNA: TGTGCCAGCAGCCAAGAGCGGGGGGGCCCAGATACGCAGTATTTT. It encodes CASSQERGGPDTQYF.

V and J are TRBV7-2 and TRBJ1-2; D not resolved. CDR1 SGHTA and CDR2 FQGNSA come from the germline V gene. V dropped 1 base and J dropped 7 bases, with 10 bases sitting between them. The CDR3 is 13 residues long. CDR3 region: CASSLGWESGYTF. The DNA for the CDR3 is TGTGCCAGCAGCTTAGGGTGGGAGTCTGGCTACACCTTC.

The genes are TRBV20-1 and TRBJ2-1; 8 bases are shared with TRBD2. Trimming removed 6 bases from V and 15 bases from J; junction bases left unmatched: 10. This CDR3 is built from 11 residues. Germline loops: CDR1 DFQATT, CDR2 SNEGSKA (reference sequence). CDR3 bases: TGCAGTGCGCTGAGCGGGAGCCATGGGTTCTTC. Translation gives CSALSGSHGFF.

The J gene is TRBJ1-1, the V gene TRBV2; 11 bases agree with TRBD1. Per germline, CDR1 SNHLY and CDR2 FYNNEI. The CDR3 totals 15 residues. The V segment lost 6 bases and the J segment 5 bases; nucleotides outside the gene matches: 8. The CDR3 sequence: CASRVLRDRGTEAFF. In DNA, the CDR3 is TGTGCCAGCAGAGTTCTCCGGGACAGGGGGACTGAAGCTTTCTTT.

The chain recombines TRBV4-3 with TRBJ2-6; 10 bases agree with TRBD1. Germline-derived CDR1 and CDR2 are LGHNA and YSLEER. Trimming took 3 bases from V and 0 from J; bases not matched to a gene: 5. This CDR3 has 18 residues. The CDR3 protein is CASSQPRDRGSGANVLTF. The CDR3 DNA reads TGCGCCAGCAGCCAGCCCCGGGACAGGGGCTCTGGGGCCAACGTCCTGACTTTC.

CDR3 protein: CASSLRSGMDSPLHF. CDR3 in DNA: TGTGCCAGCAGCTTACGCTCAGGGATGGATTCACCCCTCCACTTT. The chain has TRBV11-2 and TRBJ1-6; perhaps TRBD1 as D (5 bases). The ends were cut back, 2 bases at V and 8 bases at J, with 13 bases in the middle. This CDR3 has 15 residues. CDR1 is SGHAT, CDR2 FQNNGV, per germline.

The chain employs TRBV7-3 and TRBJ1-2, with D possibly matching TRBD1 (5 bases). CDR1 is SGHTA and CDR2 is FQGTGA in the germline V gene. Trimming left V 5 bases short and J 8 bases short, with 15 bases between. CDR3 length equals 13 residues. The CDR3 protein is CASSPDTTEGYTF. CDR3 DNA: TGTGCCAGCAGCCCGGACACCACGGAGGGCTACACCTTC.

In this sample, this clone turned up a few times. The chain recombines TRBV5-4 with TRBJ1-2, with 7 bases lining up with TRBD1. Losses at the gene ends were 0 bases for V and 4 bases for J; bases not matched to a gene: 3. The CDR3 is 14 residues long. Germline V CDR1 and CDR2: SGHNT, YYREEE (reference sequence). The CDR3 spells CASSLGQGSYGYTF. The DNA of the CDR3 is TGTGCCAGCAGCTTGGGACAGGGCAGCTATGGCTACACCTTC.

This chain links TRBV13 with TRBJ1-3, with D unresolved. Germline V lookup: CDR1 PRHDT, CDR2 FYEKMQ (reference sequence). V was cut by 0 bases and J by 3 bases, with 6 bases left in between. This CDR3 has 14 amino acids. This CDR3 is CASSLGSYGNTIYF. The CDR3 nucleotides are TGTGCCAGCAGCTTAGGAAGCTATGGAAACACCATATATTTT.

The chain couples TRBV2 to TRBJ2-5, with 10 bases lining up with TRBD2. This CDR3 contains 17 residues. Germline V gene data show CDR1 as SNHLY and CDR2 as FYNNEI. V shed 7 bases and J 5 bases; nucleotides not matched to a gene: 16. The CDR3 loop is CASKRNSGRFLGETQYF. In nucleotides, the CDR3 is TGTGCCAGCAAGAGGAATAGCGGGAGGTTTCTTGGGGAGACCCAGTACTTC.